The clone carrying this T cell receptor beta chain appeared many times. This entry is derived from a study of T-cell reconstitution after alpha-beta-depleted transplantation in children. Unique molecular identifiers featured in how the TCRbeta library was prepared. TCRdb redid the calling of the PCR reads with MiXCR, one entry per CDR3 protein. The sample holds more than 90,000 distinct CDR3 sequences; 7% to 10% are singletons and the top ten take more than 6.5%. The specimen comprised PBMCs from the stem cell graft donor, sampled from the stem cell graft. The receptor's source is a human donor who donated a stem cell graft to a child with congenital amegakaryocytic thrombocytopenia.

The CDR3 loop is CASSQSGQGARNEQFF. In nucleotides, the CDR3 is TGTGCCAGCAGTCAATCGGGACAGGGGGCGCGGAATGAGCAGTTCTTC. The J gene is TRBJ2-1, the V gene TRBV28; TRBD1 matches at 12 bases. The CDR3 extends over 16 amino acids. V shed 5 bases, J shed 7 bases, and the junction held 9 bases outside the gene matches. The germline gives CDR1 MDHEN, CDR2 SYDVKM.